The clone carrying this T cell receptor (beta chain) was picked up a small number of times. A second PCR, run for roughly 7 to 11 cycles, used a sample-barcoded 5' primer plus a J-beta primer mix. Each cDNA was tagged by a template-switch adaptor containing 12 random nucleotides. TCRdb re-analysed the 5' RACE reads in MiXCR, keeping a single row per CDR3 protein. The top ten clones hold approximately 0.75% of a sample with roughly 1 million distinct CDR3 sequences, approximately 25% of them seen once. The CDR3 consists of 13 residues. Per the germline V gene, CDR1 is SEHNR and CDR2 is FQNEAQ (reference sequence). V lost 5 bases and J 4 bases, leaving 11 bases between the germline ends. This sample was taken from a study of blood T cells in healthy people across ages. The sample was also reused in another study, on T cells of mothers and their children.

The chain joins TRBV7-9 to TRBJ1-2, with TRBD1 as a possible D gene (6 bases). This receptor was taken from a girl aged 2 to 9 in good health. The sample taken for sequencing was blood. The CDR3 is CASSRTELYGYTF. In DNA, the CDR3 is TGTGCCAGCAGCCGGACAGAACTCTATGGCTACACCTTC.